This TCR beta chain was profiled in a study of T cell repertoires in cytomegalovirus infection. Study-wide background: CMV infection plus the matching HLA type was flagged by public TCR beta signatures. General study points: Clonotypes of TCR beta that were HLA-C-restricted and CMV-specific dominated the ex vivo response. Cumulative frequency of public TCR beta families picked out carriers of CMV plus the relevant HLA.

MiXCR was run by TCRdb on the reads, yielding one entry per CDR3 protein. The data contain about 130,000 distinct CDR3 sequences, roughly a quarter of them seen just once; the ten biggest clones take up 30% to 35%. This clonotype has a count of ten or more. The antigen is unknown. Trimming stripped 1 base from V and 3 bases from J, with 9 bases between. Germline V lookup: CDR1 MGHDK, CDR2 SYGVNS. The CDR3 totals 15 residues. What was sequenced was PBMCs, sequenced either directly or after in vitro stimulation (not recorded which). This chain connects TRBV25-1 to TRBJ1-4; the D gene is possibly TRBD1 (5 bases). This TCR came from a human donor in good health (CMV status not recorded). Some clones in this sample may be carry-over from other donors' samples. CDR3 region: CASSEFRASNEKLFF. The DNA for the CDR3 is TGTGCCAGCAGTGAATTCAGGGCATCTAATGAAAAACTGTTTTTT.